This T cell receptor beta chain was recovered during a study of T cell responses to AZD1222 COVID-19 vaccine. In the case of this clone: Its specificity is not known.

Germline CDR1 and CDR2: SGHNT and YYREEE (reference sequence). The V end was cut by 1 base, the J end by 0 bases, with 7 bases between. The CDR3 totals 14 residues. Notes on the study in general: Two doses of AZD1222 preceded a rise in Spike-specific TCR breadth and depth. Spike as a whole was targeted by vaccine-associated CD4 TCRs, dominant at 160-218 and 743-854.

TCRdb keeps only in-frame clones here, not all; method: immunoSEQ multiplex PCR. The repertoire consists of 120,000 to 150,000 clones, with under 95% occurring once and the leading ten covering less than 5.5%. This chain links TRBV5-4 with TRBJ1-2, with no clear D. Source: peripheral blood, taken on day 0 of AZD1222 vaccination. The receptor was isolated from an adult in good health. The CDR3 region has the DNA TGTGCCAGCAGCTTGTGGCAGTCTAACTATGGCTACACCTTC. Protein: CASSLWQSNYGYTF.